This T cell receptor beta chain appears in the sequencing data of a study of T cells in localized non-small cell lung cancer. The study's findings and limits: Uninvolved adjacent lung had higher T cell clonality than tumor and all other tissues. Higher adjacent-lung clonality was associated with shorter survival.

Details on this clone: No antigen is known for it.

Method: immunoSEQ multiplex PCR; TCRdb's copy keeps in-frame clones and lacks some. Of roughly 13,000 clones detected, over 85% appear once; the ten largest clones hold 2.5% to 3%. Germline-derived CDR1 and CDR2 are MNHEY and SMNVEV (reference sequence). V was pared by 4 bases and J by 7 bases, with 10 bases of the junction left unmatched. The CDR3 is 15 amino acids. The sequence was collected from a man aged 35 to 69 with stage III lung adenocarcinoma. The chain is built from TRBV27 and TRBJ2-1, with 7 bases aligning to TRBD1. The material sequenced was peripheral blood mononuclear cells, taken before any cancer treatment. The CDR3: CASSSLGGKGNEQFF. DNA for the CDR3: TGTGCCAGCAGTTCCTTAGGGGGCAAAGGGAATGAGCAGTTCTTC.